In its sample, the clone carrying this T cell receptor (beta chain) was seen once. This record comes from a study of technical replicates of blood from a handful of donors. Method: immunoSEQ multiplex PCR; TCRdb's copy keeps in-frame clones and lacks some. This sample has approximately 92,000 clones, with about 95% found just once. CDR1 MNHNY and CDR2 SVGAGI come from the germline V gene (reference sequence). The CDR3 covers 14 residues. V was shortened by 6 bases and J by 7 bases, with 16 bases between the two germline ends. The specimen sequenced was T cells isolated from PBMCs. This chain joins TRBV6-6 and TRBJ1-5; possibly TRBD1 for D (6 bases). The source is a human donor in good health. CDR3 in amino acids: CASRARGSEQPQHF. The CDR3 bases are TGTGCCAGCAGGGCCAGGGGATCCGAACAGCCCCAGCATTTT.